The entry that follows covers one TCR beta chain sequence. The antigen is unknown. These data come from a study of T cell responses to AZD1222 COVID-19 vaccine. Study findings and constraints: Repertoires were collected only later (after the peak T cell response had occurred).

The table came from immunoSEQ multiplex PCR; TCRdb's copy has only in-frame clones and leaves some out. The sample holds some 140,000 clones, 85% to 95% seen once. This CDR3 region has 14 residues. Per germline, CDR1 SGHRS and CDR2 YFSETQ. V dropped 2 bases and J dropped 10; count of bases not matched to a gene: 6. The sequence was obtained from an adult who received the AZD1222 COVID-19 vaccine. The sequencing here drew on peripheral blood, taken 28 days after the second AZD1222 dose. This rearrangement joins TRBV5-1 to TRBJ1-6; 7 bases are shared with TRBD1. The chain's CDR3 is CASSLGQVGSPLHF. The CDR3 region has the DNA TGCGCCAGCAGCTTAGGACAGGTCGGATCACCCCTCCACTTT.